What follows describes a single T cell receptor beta chain. No antigen is known for it. This CDR3 has 13 amino acids. The germline V gene has CDR1 MNHEY and CDR2 SMNVEV (reference sequence). The V end lost 3 bases, the J end lost 7 bases, and 12 bases lay between the germline ends. The record originates from a study of T cell responses to AZD1222 COVID-19 vaccine. Study context: Doses given second, at about 4 or about 12 weeks, were pooled.

Overall study results and limits: Baseline serology detected seropositivity in only six AZD1222 recipients. Clonal diversity was possibly underestimated, and white British individuals and females predominated among donors. Reports indicate that nearly half of spike-specific TCRs are directed at unmutated variant regions.

Repertoires were generated with immunoSEQ multiplex PCR, while TCRdb's copy carries only in-frame clones and drops some. The profile shows about 120,000 clones, around 92% of them singletons. The gene calls are TRBV27 and TRBJ1-1; D is possibly TRBD1 (5 bases). This material consisted of peripheral blood, taken on day 0 of AZD1222 vaccination. This sequence originates from an adult in good health. This CDR3 is CASSFLGVSEAFF. CDR3 coding DNA: TGTGCCAGCAGTTTTTTGGGGGTAAGTGAAGCTTTCTTT.